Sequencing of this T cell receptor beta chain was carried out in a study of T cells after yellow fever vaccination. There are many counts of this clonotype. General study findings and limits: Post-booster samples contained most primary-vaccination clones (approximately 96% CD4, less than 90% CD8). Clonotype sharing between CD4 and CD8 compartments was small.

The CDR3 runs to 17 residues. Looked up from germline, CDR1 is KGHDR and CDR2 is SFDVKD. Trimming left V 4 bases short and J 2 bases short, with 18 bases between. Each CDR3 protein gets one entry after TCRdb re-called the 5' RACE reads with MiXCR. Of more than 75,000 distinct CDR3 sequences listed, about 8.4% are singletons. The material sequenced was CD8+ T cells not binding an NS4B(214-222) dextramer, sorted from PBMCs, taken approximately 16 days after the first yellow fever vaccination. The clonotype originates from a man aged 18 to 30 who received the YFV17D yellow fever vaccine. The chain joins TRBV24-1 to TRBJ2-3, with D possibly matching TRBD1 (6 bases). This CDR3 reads CATSESSTGLNTDTQYF. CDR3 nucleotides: TGTGCCACCAGTGAGTCCTCGACAGGTCTTAACACAGATACGCAGTATTTT.